These 2 T cell receptor beta chains were sequenced from one sample in a study of beta chain features in type 1 diabetes. Expressed TCRB transcripts were sequenced, since all the RNA that had been isolated was reverse transcribed. Measured with immunoSEQ multiplex PCR; TCRdb has only the in-frame clones, and not every one. The data contain some 150,000 clones, 11% of them seen just once; the ten biggest clones take up roughly 2%. What was sequenced was central memory CD4+ T cells from blood. These receptors were taken from a man aged 18 to 29 in good health.

The chain couples TRBV28 to TRBJ2-3; 10 nucleotides match TRBD2. V gave up 8 bases and J gave up 5 bases; unmatched junction bases: 10. The CDR3 consists of 15 residues. Looked up from germline, CDR1 is MDHEN and CDR2 is SYDVKM. In DNA, the CDR3 is TGTGCCAGCGAGAAAGGACTAGCGGAGTTAGATACGCAGTATTTT. Protein product: CASEKGLAELDTQYF.

This clone appeared a few times. The V gene is TRBV29-1, the J gene TRBJ2-7; D is perhaps TRBD2 (5 bases). In germline, CDR1 is SQVTM, CDR2 ANQGSEA. The CDR3 covers 14 residues. Trimming cost V 5 bases and J 3 bases, with 17 bases left between them. CDR3 in DNA: TGCAGCGTTTTGGGAGACCTGAGCGTCTACGAGCAGTACTTC. Encoded protein: CSVLGDLSVYEQYF.